The sequence of this T cell receptor (beta chain) was determined in a study of cytomegalovirus exposure and HLA in healthy donors. Study-wide points: No immune exposure information besides CMV serostatus was available.

This clone was recorded a few times. Antigen unknown. The CDR3 runs 16 residues. Germline lookup yields CDR1 SEHNR and CDR2 FQNEAQ (reference sequence). The V and J ends lost 3 bases and 3 bases, in that order; junction bases with no gene match: 5. PCR primers comprised 60 Vbeta and 13 Jbeta primers. Only in-frame clones appear in the TCRdb table, and some are missing; sequencing was by immunoSEQ multiplex PCR. The table shows about 170,000 clones, with under 85% occurring only once. The receptor comes from a female donor in good health and CMV-seronegative. J is TRBJ2-2 and V is TRBV7-9, with 9 positions matching TRBD2. The sequencing sample was made of PBMCs. This CDR3 is CASSFGGGEDTGELFF. For the CDR3, the DNA is TGTGCCAGCAGCTTCGGCGGGGGGGAAGACACCGGGGAGCTGTTTTTT. The full variable domain, completed using reference TRBV7-9 and TRBJ2-2, is DTGVSQNPRHKITKRGQNVTFRCDPISEHNRLYWYRQTLGQGPEFLTYFQNEAQLEKSRLLSDRFSAERPKGSFSTLEIQRTEQGDSAMYLCASSFGGGEDTGELFFGEGSRLTVL.